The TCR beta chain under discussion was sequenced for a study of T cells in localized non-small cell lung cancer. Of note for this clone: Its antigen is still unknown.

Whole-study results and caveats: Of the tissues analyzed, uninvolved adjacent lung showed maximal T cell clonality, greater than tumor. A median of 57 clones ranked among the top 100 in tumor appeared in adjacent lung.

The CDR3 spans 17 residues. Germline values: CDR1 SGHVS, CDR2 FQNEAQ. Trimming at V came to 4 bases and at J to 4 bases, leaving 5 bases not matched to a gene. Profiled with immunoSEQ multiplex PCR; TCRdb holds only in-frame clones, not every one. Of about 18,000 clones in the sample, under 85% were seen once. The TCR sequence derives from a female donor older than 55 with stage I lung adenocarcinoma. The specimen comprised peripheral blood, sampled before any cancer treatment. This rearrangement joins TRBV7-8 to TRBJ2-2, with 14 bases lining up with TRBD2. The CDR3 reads CASSSGTSGSPTGELFF. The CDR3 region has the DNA TGTGCCAGCAGCTCCGGGACTAGCGGGAGCCCCACCGGGGAGCTGTTTTTT.